Shown below are 16 T cell receptor beta chains from a single sample sequenced in a study of human T cells and chemical hapten exposure (dated by TCRdb to the early 2020s). The library was generated by RACE. The sequencer was a NextSeq 500. TCRdb itself trimmed the public reads at Q25 with fastp, ran MiXCR and retained productive beta chains. Rows are combined by CDR3 protein, so each entry shows the most common genes and DNA. The sample table records 350,000 to 400,000 distinct CDR3 sequences; 5.1% of these occur just once. The ten largest clones represent approximately 2.8% of the sample. The sample's time point label, decoded: pre-sensitization, week 0. Sample treatment or condition, as interpreted from the label and publication: therapeutic diphenylcyclopropenone sensitization with weekly scalp DPC. The sequencing here drew on whole blood, taken in connection with sensitization to the hapten diphenylcyclopropenone (DPC). The origin of the receptors is a woman in her forties or fifties with alopecia areata. Some clones in this sample may be carry-over from other donors' samples.

Ten or more counts support this clonotype. The chain uses TRBV29-1 and TRBJ1-2; D may be TRBD1 (6 bases). From germline, CDR1 is SQVTM and CDR2 ANQGSEA. Trimming took 7 bases from V and 3 from J, leaving 12 bases between them. The CDR3 totals 12 residues. CDR3 nucleotides: TGCAGCGGGTTACAGGGCGACTATGGCTACACCTTC. This sequence encodes CSGLQGDYGYTF.

This clonotype was detected a few times. This rearrangement joins TRBV27 to TRBJ2-1; 9 bases fit TRBD2. The V gene's germline CDR1 is MNHEY and CDR2 SMNVEV (reference sequence). Losses at the gene ends were 5 bases for V and 9 bases for J; bases not matched to a gene: 11. The CDR3 is made up of 15 amino acids. The CDR3 spells CASSGREGRIGEQFF. In DNA, the CDR3 is TGTGCCAGCAGTGGGCGGGAGGGTAGAATAGGTGAGCAGTTCTTC.

This clonotype was counted a few times. The J gene is TRBJ2-3, the V gene TRBV2; 9 bases are a match to TRBD2. V was clipped by 8 bases and J by 2 bases; unmatched bases: 8. CDR1 is SNHLY, CDR2 FYNNEI, per germline. CDR3 length equals 15 residues. The CDR3 spells CASALAGNPTDTQYF. CDR3 nucleotides: TGTGCCAGCGCTCTAGCGGGGAACCCCACAGATACGCAGTATTTT.

Ten or more counts support this clonotype. CDR3 in amino acids: CASRATQGAYEQYF. The CDR3, as DNA: TGCGCCAGCAGAGCAACCCAGGGGGCCTACGAGCAGTACTTC. The chain links TRBV10-2 to TRBJ2-7; TRBD1 matches 7 bases. The V and J ends lost 6 bases and 2 bases, in that order; junction bases with no gene match: 7. Germline assignment: CDR1 WSHSY and CDR2 SAAADI. The CDR3 totals 14 residues.

The chain joins TRBV19 to TRBJ2-1; either TRBD1 or TRBD2 may supply D (5 bases each). The V end was cut by 3 bases, the J end by 8 bases, with 17 bases between. Per germline, CDR1 LNHDA and CDR2 SQIVND (reference sequence). CDR3 length: 15 residues. For the CDR3, the DNA is TGTGCCAGTAGTATCGCCTACGGGACCCCAGATGAGCAGTTCTTC. As protein: CASSIAYGTPDEQFF.

The chain recombines TRBV5-1 with TRBJ2-7, with 8 bases lining up with TRBD1. CDR3 length equals 15 residues. After removal of 6 bases from V and 6 bases from J, the junction contained 14 bases not matched to a gene. Looked up from germline, CDR1 is SGHRS and CDR2 is YFSETQ. CDR3 nucleotide sequence: TGCGCCAGCACCCAATCCGGGACAGGTGCCTGCGAGCAGTACTTC. Translated: CASTQSGTGACEQYF. Using reference TRBV5-1 and TRBJ2-7 for the parts outside the CDR3, the full variable domain is KAGVTQTPRYLIKTRGQQVTLSCSPISGHRSVSWYQQTPGQGLQFLFEYFSETQRNKGNFPGRFSGRQFSNSRSEMNVSTLELGDSALYLCASTQSGTGACEQYFGPGTRLTVT.

Ten or more counts support this clonotype. The chain recombines TRBV15 with TRBJ2-3, with 9 bases lining up with TRBD2. Looked up from germline, CDR1 is LNHNV and CDR2 is YYDKDF (reference sequence). With V trimmed by 0 bases and J by 6 bases, 7 bases remained unmatched. The CDR3 loop spans 16 amino acids. The CDR3: CATSRDRLAVFDTQYF. The CDR3 DNA reads as TGTGCCACCAGCAGAGACCGACTAGCGGTTTTTGATACGCAGTATTTT.

CDR3 region: CSVEEGNGYTF. Here the CDR3 DNA reads TGCAGCGTTGAAGAGGGAAATGGCTACACCTTC. The chain recombines TRBV29-1 with TRBJ1-2, with unresolved D. Looked up from germline, CDR1 is SQVTM and CDR2 is ANQGSEA. CDR3 length: 11 amino acids. V dropped 0 bases and J dropped 6 bases, with 5 bases sitting between them. Full variable domain (missing parts from reference TRBV29-1 and TRBJ1-2): SAVISQKPSRDICQRGTSLTIQCQVDSQVTMMFWYRQQPGQSLTLIATANQGSEATYESGFVIDKFPISRPNLTFSTLTVSNMSPEDSSIYLCSVEEGNGYTFGSGTRLTVV.

This clonotype was counted a few times. J is TRBJ1-5 and V is TRBV12-3 or TRBV12-4; D remains ambiguous. The CDR3 contains 14 residues. Between the trimmed V and J ends, which lost 6 bases and 1 base, there was a span of 10 bases. CDR3 region: CASSNSRSNQPQHF. CDR3 DNA: TGTGCCAGCAGCAACTCCAGGAGCAATCAGCCCCAGCATTTT.

In this sample, this clonotype turned up a few times. The chain employs TRBV6-5 and TRBJ1-2; D call uncertain. The CDR3 extends over 13 amino acids. Between the trimmed V and J ends, which lost 2 bases and 2 bases, there was a span of 6 bases. In germline, CDR1 is MNHEY, CDR2 SVGAGI. The CDR3 DNA reads TGTGCCAGCAGTTACGCCGGGAACTATGGCTACACCTTC. Translated, it gives CASSYAGNYGYTF.

This clonotype has at least ten counts. The chain links TRBV11-1 to TRBJ2-7, with a weak D call TRBD1 (6 bases). V lost 3 bases and J 1 base, leaving 10 bases between the germline ends. From germline, CDR1 is SGHAT and CDR2 FQDESV (reference sequence). This CDR3 is built from 14 residues. The CDR3 DNA sequence: TGTGCCAGCAGCTTTGGAGGACAGTCCTACGAGCAGTACTTC. It encodes CASSFGGQSYEQYF.

This chain connects TRBV11-2 to TRBJ1-5; D not certain. This CDR3 is 13 amino acids long. Germline CDR1 SGHAT, CDR2 FQNNGV. Trimming cost V 5 bases and J 3 bases, with 8 bases left between them. CDR3 sequence: CASSPRFNQPQHF. CDR3 nucleotides: TGTGCCAGCAGCCCGAGATTCAATCAGCCCCAGCATTTT.

This clonotype was counted at least ten times. This sequence joins TRBV6-5 and TRBJ2-1; tentatively, D is TRBD2 (5 bases). The length of the CDR3 is 12 residues. Germline V gene data show CDR1 as MNHEY and CDR2 as SVGAGI. The V end lost 6 bases, the J end lost 14 bases, and 17 bases lay between the germline ends. For the CDR3, the DNA is TGTGCCAGCAGGGATACTAGTAAACTGGAGTTCTTC. This translates into CASRDTSKLEFF.

This clonotype has just a few counts. The gene calls are TRBV5-1 and TRBJ1-1; 11 nucleotides agree with TRBD1. The germline V gene has CDR1 SGHRS and CDR2 YFSETQ. CDR3 length equals 16 residues. V gave up 3 bases and J gave up 5 bases; unmatched junction bases: 9. For the CDR3, the DNA is TGCGCCAGCAGCTACCGGACAGGGGGCGCGTGGACTGAAGCTTTCTTT. Protein: CASSYRTGGAWTEAFF.

This clonotype has a count of ten or more. This chain connects TRBV20-1 to TRBJ2-1; 9 nucleotides align to TRBD1. The germline V gene has CDR1 DFQATT and CDR2 SNEGSKA (reference sequence). CDR3 size: 14 residues. Losses at the gene ends were 3 bases for V and 6 bases for J; bases not matched to a gene: 6. CDR3 sequence: CSASWGQGFNEQFF. The CDR3 DNA sequence: TGCAGTGCTAGCTGGGGACAGGGCTTCAATGAGCAGTTCTTC.

This chain uses TRBV19 with TRBJ2-2; TRBD1 matches 10 bases. The CDR3 contains 14 residues. CDR1 is LNHDA, CDR2 SQIVND, per germline (reference sequence). Losses at the gene ends were 6 bases for V and 5 bases for J; bases not matched to a gene: 3. The CDR3 reads CASRGTGVTGELFF. CDR3 DNA: TGTGCCAGTAGAGGGACAGGGGTGACCGGGGAGCTGTTTTTT.